This T cell receptor beta chain comes out of a study of blood T cells in healthy people across ages (dated by TCRdb to about 2015). Regarding the research as a whole: In model experiments, roughly one uniquely barcoded TCR beta cDNA molecule per two T cells was captured by template switching. The donors were divided into four age groups: young (average around 16 years), middle-aged (approximately 39), aged (about 62) and long-lived (approximately 74). Using the same blood draw, the study looked at two additional independent replicas of 1 million unique cDNA reads for two donors, one aged 18 to 30 and the other aged 80 or older. Using deep sequencing normalized with unique cDNA molecular identifiers, the study measured how TCR beta repertoire diversity changes with age.

Concerning this clonotype: Its cognate antigen has yet to be identified. Base-call qualities are not available, and no considerably larger clone is one nucleotide away.

Summary of the overall study and its limitations: Estimates of total diversity from one million sequenced T cells were regarded as lower bounds and underestimates. Compared with the aged group, the long-lived group had more naive CD4+ T cells, fewer expanded clones and increased TCR diversity, suggesting age selection. Because the CMV infection status of the donors was unknown, age-related changes in expanded clonotypes may potentially have been confounded. As age increased, observed TCR beta diversity per million T cells dropped in a roughly linear way, and a significant reduction was already evident by age roughly 40. Because profiling used bulk unsorted PBMCs, naive and antigen-experienced compartments could not be compared conclusively. There was a strong correlation between observed TCR beta diversity and the percentage of naive T cells measured by flow cytometry.

Systemically healthy Caucasian individuals from Russia, 35 to 50 in total and aged about 6 to 95 years, were included as donors. Each donor gave 8.5 to 10 milliliters of peripheral blood, collected into EDTA-treated Vacutainer tubes. Ficoll-Paque density-gradient centrifugation was used to isolate PBMCs, with at least 7 million obtained per sample. Total RNA was extracted from PBMCs with Trizol reagent, with at least 5.5 micrograms obtained per sample. For every donor, flow cytometry on a PBMC aliquot measured the percentage of naive CD45RAhigh/CD27high T cells. For this chain, trimming is 2 bases at the V end and 0 bases at the J end, and the number of junction bases without a gene match is 6. The CDR3 numbers 16 residues from cysteine through phenylalanine. The kept DNA is CDR3 alone, 48 bases in frame from the first base. Via the germline V gene, CDR1 is MDHEN and CDR2 SYDVKM. The method was 5' RACE. The instrument was an Illumina HiSeq 2500. A second PCR of roughly 7 to 12 cycles was run with a J-beta primer mix and a sample-barcoded 5' primer. A unique molecular identifier was introduced onto each TCR beta cDNA molecule by a template-switch 5' adaptor carrying 12 random nucleotides. Each sample yielded at least 3 million CDR3-containing paired-end reads. All of the RNA was converted into first-strand cDNA using the Mint cDNA synthesis kit, with a TRBC-specific oligonucleotide serving as the primer. Following uracil-DNA glycosylase treatment, all cDNA underwent a first 18-cycle PCR with the universal primers M1SS and BC2_uni_R. As for the original processing: For normalization, 1 million high-quality reads were randomly selected from each sample, with every read carrying a distinct molecular identifier. Instead of being binned into consensus sequences, reads with shared molecular identifiers were discarded. CDR3 identification, clonotype clustering and error correction used MiTCR with a Q25 quality threshold and the strictest error-elimination algorithm. A nonparametric unseen species model using Euler transformation provided a lower-bound estimate of total TCR beta diversity. TCRdb ran its own pipeline on the public reads, namely fastp trimming at Q25 and MiXCR clone calling, and kept in-frame beta chains. CDR3 protein duplicates are merged, each entry listing the most common genes and DNA. V and J calls and clone size were set by TCRdb, not the authors. Counted in this sample were fewer than 1,200,000 distinct CDR3 sequences; roughly a quarter of them appeared once. Of the sample, around 0.7% falls within the top ten clones.

This sample was also put to use in a study of T cells of mothers and their children. The second publication reports: The donors were nine systemically healthy Caucasian individuals, made up of three mothers and their six children. cDNA synthesis used all of the extracted RNA, with approximately 1.4 ug of RNA in each 15 ul reaction. Sample barcodes and 2-4 random nucleotides were added via the M1S primer in the second PCR. Each mother yielded over 8.5 million TCR beta CDR3 reads and each child 2.5 million to 3.5 million reads. TCR recombination output is similarly shaped by thymic selection in related and unrelated pairs, with a minor effect exerted by inherited differences. Normalized repertoire overlap was always slightly but never significantly higher in related than unrelated mother-child pairs. No persistent microchimeric T cell clones were found, with a detection sensitivity of approximately 100 clones per million clonotypes. Deep NGS was used in the study to compare the TCR beta repertoires of mothers and children and to look for features that separate related mother-child pairs from unrelated individuals. Mothers averaged roughly 36 +/- 4 years of age and children averaged about 10 +/- 4 years. After adapter ligation with NEBNext reagents, the libraries were sequenced on Illumina HiSeq 2000 with 100+100 nt paired-end reads. To prevent cross-contamination, the mother and child libraries were prepared a month apart and were sequenced in separate runs. Each donor had between 500,000 and 2,000,000 distinct TCR beta clonotypes identified. Naive TCR beta clonotypes were estimated from low-frequency clonotypes matched to each donor's FACS-determined naive share, without sorting.

The clonotype comes from a girl aged 2-10 years in good health. This receptor chain uses TRBV28 and TRBJ2-5; 7 nucleotides in the junction match TRBD2. Sample: blood. The nucleotide sequence is given as TGTGCCAGCAGTTTAGGTGGCGGGGGAAACCAAGAGACCCAGTACTTC. It translates as CASSLGGGGNQETQYF.